Following are 17 T cell receptor beta chains from one sample sequenced in a study of CD8 T cells in ankylosing spondylitis (dated by TCRdb to the late 2010s). The library was obtained by 5' RACE. The listed sequencing device is Illumina HiSeq 2500. TCRdb handled the public reads itself, with Q25 trimming in fastp and clone calling in MiXCR, and kept productive beta chains. Rows with one shared CDR3 protein collapse into an entry with the most common genes and DNA. Present in this sample are 100,000 to 150,000 distinct CDR3 sequences, roughly 8.8% of which were seen just once. 2.5% to 3.5% of the sample goes to the ten largest clones. The sequencing input was blood, either unsorted or a sorted T cell fraction (not recorded which). The receptors were sampled from a male donor with ankylosing spondylitis or in good health (not recorded which).

This clonotype was observed a few times. CDR3: CASSPRLASSYNEQFF. The DNA for the CDR3 is TGTGCCAGCAGCCCGAGACTAGCGAGCTCCTACAATGAGCAGTTCTTC. This chain links TRBV5-6 with TRBJ2-1, with 8 bases identical to TRBD2. CDR3 length: 16 residues. The germline gives CDR1 SGHDT, CDR2 YYEEEE. Losses at the gene ends were 4 bases for V and 0 bases for J; bases not matched to a gene: 6.

There are many counts of this clonotype. The chain employs TRBV29-1 and TRBJ2-1, with 9 bases matching TRBD2. The CDR3 runs to 13 residues. The germline V gene has CDR1 SQVTM and CDR2 ANQGSEA. With 4 bases clipped from V and 9 bases from J, the junction kept 7 bases outside the gene matches. CDR3 amino acids: CSVGGRALFEQFF. The CDR3 DNA follows: TGCAGCGTTGGCGGGAGGGCCCTCTTTGAGCAGTTCTTC.

In the case of this clonotype: A junction end diverges from the germline sequence, so it may reflect a read error. This chain joins TRBV5-1 and TRBJ2-1; D gene uncertain. The CDR3 sequence is 16 residues long. The germline V gene has CDR1 SGHRS and CDR2 YFSETQ. The CDR3 protein is CASSFRQVSSFNEQFF. CDR3 coding DNA: TGCGCCAGCAGCTTTAGGCAGGTGAGCTCCTTCAATGAGCAGTTCTTC.

A note on this clonotype: This could be a read error, since a much larger clone is one nucleotide away. V is TRBV7-3 and J is TRBJ1-1; D might be TRBD1 (6 bases). Germline CDR1 reads SGHTA; CDR2 reads FQGTGA. This CDR3 is built from 14 residues. CDR3: CASNLDGGWNEAFF. The CDR3 bases are TGTGCCAGCAACTTAGATGGGGGCTGGAATGAAGCTTTCTTT.

This clonotype was seen ten or more times. The chain recombines TRBV27 with TRBJ2-3, with D perhaps assigned TRBD1 or TRBD2 (5 bases each). Trimming left V 4 bases short and J 2 bases short, with 13 bases between. The CDR3 totals 15 residues. The germline V gene encodes CDR1 MNHEY and CDR2 SMNVEV (reference sequence). This chain's CDR3 is CASSSDEGFTDTQYF. The CDR3 nucleotides are TGTGCCAGCAGTTCTGATGAGGGGTTCACAGATACGCAGTATTTT.

This clonotype was detected many times. The chain recombines TRBV20-1 with TRBJ2-3; 9 bases align to TRBD2. The CDR3 contains 16 residues. J lost 4 bases, V lost 0 bases, and 8 bases had no gene match. The germline V gene encodes CDR1 DFQATT and CDR2 SNEGSKA (reference sequence). CDR3 in amino acids: CSARDPSSGMPDTQYF. The CDR3 DNA sequence: TGCAGTGCTAGAGATCCGTCTAGCGGGATGCCAGATACGCAGTATTTT.

This chain connects TRBV3-1 to TRBJ2-2, with D unclear. The CDR3 contains 15 residues. V gave up 1 base and J gave up 7 bases, with 13 bases separating them. Per the germline V gene, CDR1 is LGHDT and CDR2 is YNNKEL (reference sequence). This CDR3 reads CASSQVTGHSGELFF. The CDR3 DNA is TGTGCCAGCAGCCAAGTGACTGGGCACAGCGGGGAGCTGTTTTTT.

There are many counts of this clonotype. The chain carries TRBV11-1 and TRBJ2-1, with D maybe TRBD2 (6 bases). The germline V gene encodes CDR1 SGHAT and CDR2 FQDESV (reference sequence). V lost 1 base and J 0 bases, leaving 10 bases between the germline ends. The CDR3 loop spans 16 amino acids. In DNA form, the CDR3 reads TGTGCCAGCAGCTTAGACTTACTAGCCTCCTACAATGAGCAGTTCTTC. As protein: CASSLDLLASYNEQFF.

This clonotype was detected ten times or more. The chain combines TRBV2 with TRBJ2-1; D is undetermined. This CDR3 has 13 residues. V was pared by 6 bases and J by 8 bases, with 14 bases between. In germline, CDR1 is SNHLY, CDR2 FYNNEI. The CDR3 DNA reads as TGTGCCAGCAGACCCGACGCTCGCTATGAGCAGTTCTTC. Amino acid sequence: CASRPDARYEQFF.

A note on this clonotype: One junction end disagrees with the germline gene, perhaps due to a read error. The V call is TRBV6-5, the J call TRBJ2-1; 9 bases fit TRBD2. The germline V gene has CDR1 MNHEY and CDR2 SVGAGI. This CDR3 comprises 16 residues. The CDR3 reads CASGYQFLAGYNEQFF. DNA for the CDR3: TGTGCCAGCGGTTACCAGTTTCTAGCGGGATACAATGAGCAGTTCTTC.

This clonotype was counted ten times or more. The chain links TRBV7-9 to TRBJ2-7, with TRBD2 matching 10 bases. CDR1 is SEHNR and CDR2 is FQNEAQ in the germline V gene (reference sequence). This CDR3 has 16 amino acids. Trimming removed 5 bases from V and 1 base from J; junction bases left unmatched: 8. As DNA, the CDR3 is TGTGCCAGCAGCGCGAGGCTAGCGGGGGCATCCTACGAGCAGTACTTC. Protein: CASSARLAGASYEQYF.

This clonotype was seen a handful of times. V is TRBV11-2 and J is TRBJ2-1; 14 bases are a match to TRBD2. Germline assignment: CDR1 SGHAT and CDR2 FQNNGV. This CDR3 contains 19 residues. Trimming removed 0 bases from V and 6 bases from J; junction bases left unmatched: 10. The CDR3 DNA sequence: TGTGCCAGCAGCTTAGATGGGACTAGCGGGAGTCTAGGACGCAATGAGCAGTTCTTC. Translation gives CASSLDGTSGSLGRNEQFF.

This chain connects TRBV20-1 to TRBJ2-3; 9 bases map to TRBD2. The germline V gene has CDR1 DFQATT and CDR2 SNEGSKA (reference sequence). CDR3 length equals 15 residues. The V segment lost 4 bases and the J segment 4 bases; nucleotides outside the gene matches: 9. CDR3 bases: TGCAGTGCTACACGTAGCGGGAGCGGGTCAGATACGCAGTATTTT. Protein: CSATRSGSGSDTQYF.

At least ten counts were recorded for this clonotype. The genes are TRBV12-3 or TRBV12-4 and TRBJ2-1; D gene ambiguous. The CDR3 contains 15 residues. V gave up 6 bases and J gave up 6 bases, with 18 bases separating them. In DNA form, the CDR3 reads TGTGCCAGCAGCTCAGTTGGGCCCTCGTCCAATGAGCAGTTCTTC. Translating it yields CASSSVGPSSNEQFF.

This clonotype occurred many times. The V gene is TRBV3-1, the J gene TRBJ1-2; D may be TRBD1 (5 bases). The germline V gene has CDR1 LGHDT and CDR2 YNNKEL (reference sequence). The CDR3 runs to 14 residues. The V end was cut by 4 bases, the J end by 7 bases, with 16 bases between. CDR3 bases: TGTGCCAGCAGCCGGGACGGGACGTCGTTTGGCTACACCTTC. Its protein is CASSRDGTSFGYTF.

This chain connects TRBV5-6 to TRBJ2-5; 7 bases align to TRBD1. J gave up 5 bases and V 4 bases, and 5 bases lay outside the gene matches. Germline V lookup: CDR1 SGHDT, CDR2 YYEEEE. The CDR3 runs 13 residues. This chain's CDR3 is CASSGDSGETQYF. The CDR3 DNA follows: TGTGCCAGCAGCGGGGACAGTGGGGAGACCCAGTACTTC.

This clonotype has ten or more counts. The chain uses TRBV5-1 and TRBJ2-7; D gene ambiguous. The CDR3 is made up of 14 amino acids. V lost 0 bases and J lost 4, with 11 bases in between. CDR1 and CDR2 from the germline V gene are SGHRS and YFSETQ. The CDR3 sequence is CASSLERATYEQYF. The CDR3 nucleotides read TGCGCCAGCAGCTTGGAACGGGCAACTTACGAGCAGTACTTC. The full variable domain, its missing parts supplied by reference TRBV5-1 and TRBJ2-7, is KAGVTQTPRYLIKTRGQQVTLSCSPISGHRSVSWYQQTPGQGLQFLFEYFSETQRNKGNFPGRFSGRQFSNSRSEMNVSTLELGDSALYLCASSLERATYEQYFGPGTRLTVT.